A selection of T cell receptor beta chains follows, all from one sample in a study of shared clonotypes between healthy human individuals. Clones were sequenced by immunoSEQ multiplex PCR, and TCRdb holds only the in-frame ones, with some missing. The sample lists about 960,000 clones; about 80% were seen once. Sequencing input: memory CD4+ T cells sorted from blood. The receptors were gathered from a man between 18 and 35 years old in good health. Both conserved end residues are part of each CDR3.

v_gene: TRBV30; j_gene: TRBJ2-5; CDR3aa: CAWSNGKQETQYF
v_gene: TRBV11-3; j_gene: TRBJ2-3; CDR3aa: CASSSRGGITDTQYF
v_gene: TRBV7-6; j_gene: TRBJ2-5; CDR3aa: CASSPLLTSGRGRGETQYF
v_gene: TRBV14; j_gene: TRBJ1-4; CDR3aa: CASSQDPGQVYEKLFF
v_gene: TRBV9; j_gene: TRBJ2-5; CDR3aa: CASSVGGNQETQYF
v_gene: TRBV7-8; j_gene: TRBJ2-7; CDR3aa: CASTPNRDRGPYEQYF
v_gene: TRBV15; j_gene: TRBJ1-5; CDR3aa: CATSTATHNQPQHF
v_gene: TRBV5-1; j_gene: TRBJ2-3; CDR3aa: CASSLGLADSTDTQYF
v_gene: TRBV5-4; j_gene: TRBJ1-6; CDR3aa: CASSLLDSIYSPLHF
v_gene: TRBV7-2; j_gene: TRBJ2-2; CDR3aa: CASSQRTSGTGELFF
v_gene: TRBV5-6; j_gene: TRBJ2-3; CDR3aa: CASSLLAGGTDTQYF
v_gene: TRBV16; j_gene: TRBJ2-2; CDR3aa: CASSPQGSGELFF
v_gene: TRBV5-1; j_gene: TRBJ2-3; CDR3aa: CASSLERGADTQYF
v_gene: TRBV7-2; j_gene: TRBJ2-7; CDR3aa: CASSAVRGQYEQYF
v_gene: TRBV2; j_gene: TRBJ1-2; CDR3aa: CASSDPGNYGYTF
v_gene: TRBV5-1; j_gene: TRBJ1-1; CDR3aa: CASSLLETKNTEAFF
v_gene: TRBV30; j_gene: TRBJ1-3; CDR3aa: CAWRAGTLSGTIYF
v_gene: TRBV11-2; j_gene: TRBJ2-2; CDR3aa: CASSKSRGSTGELFF
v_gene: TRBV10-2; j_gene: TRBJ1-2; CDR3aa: CASSESLSGVVGYGYTF
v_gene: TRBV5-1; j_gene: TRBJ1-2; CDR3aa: CASSRSNYGYTF
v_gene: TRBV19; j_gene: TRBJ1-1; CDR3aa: CASSQRQGRTTEAFF
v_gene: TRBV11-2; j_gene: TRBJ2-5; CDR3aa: CASSLGRTSGRETQYF
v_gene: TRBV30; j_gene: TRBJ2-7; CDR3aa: CAWSLAKAGGPVLSYEQYF
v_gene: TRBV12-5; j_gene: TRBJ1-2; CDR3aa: CASARDSYGYTF
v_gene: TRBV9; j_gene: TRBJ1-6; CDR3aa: CASSVGGTAESSPLHF
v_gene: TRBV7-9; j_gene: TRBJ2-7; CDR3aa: CASTFPAGTVGSYEQYF
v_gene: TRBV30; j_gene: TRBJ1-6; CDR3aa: CAWQFSTGLNSPLHF
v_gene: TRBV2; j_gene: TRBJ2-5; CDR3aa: CASSEGTSGGRETQYF
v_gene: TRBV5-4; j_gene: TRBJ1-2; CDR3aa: CASSPDLNYGYTF
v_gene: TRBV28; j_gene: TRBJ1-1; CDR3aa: CASSVPREPTEAFF
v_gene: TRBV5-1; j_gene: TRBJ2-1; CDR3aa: CASSRTGLAGENEQFF
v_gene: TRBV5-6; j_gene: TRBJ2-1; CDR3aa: CASSVLAGVGEQFF
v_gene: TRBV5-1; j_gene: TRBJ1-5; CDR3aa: CASSLEGGKGQPQHF
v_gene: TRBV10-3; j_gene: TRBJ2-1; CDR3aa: CAISSSGAPSYNEQFF
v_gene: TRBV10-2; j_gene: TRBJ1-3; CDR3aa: CASSISSTGSPSGNTIYF
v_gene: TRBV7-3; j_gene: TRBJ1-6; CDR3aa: CASSLREGSPLHF
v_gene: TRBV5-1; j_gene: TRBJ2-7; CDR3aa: CASSLGQYEQYF
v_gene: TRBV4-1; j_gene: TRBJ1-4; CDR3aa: CASSPAEGRGEKLFF
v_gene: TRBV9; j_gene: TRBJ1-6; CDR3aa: CASSVGDFASPLHF
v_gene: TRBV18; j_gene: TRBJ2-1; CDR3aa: CASSPQSYYNEQFF
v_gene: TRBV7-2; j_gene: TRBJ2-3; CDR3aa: CASSSTSRQYF
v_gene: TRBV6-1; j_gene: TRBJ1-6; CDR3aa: CASSEFGSTNSPLHF
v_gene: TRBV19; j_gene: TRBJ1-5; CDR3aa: CASSTQGVSNQPQHF
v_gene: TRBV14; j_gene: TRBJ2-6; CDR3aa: CASSQHVNGANVLTF
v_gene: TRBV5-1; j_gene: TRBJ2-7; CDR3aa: CASNGGTSSYEQYF
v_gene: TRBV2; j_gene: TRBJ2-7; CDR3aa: CASRTESYEQYF
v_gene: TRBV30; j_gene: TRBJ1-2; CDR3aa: CAWSGQRSNYGYTF
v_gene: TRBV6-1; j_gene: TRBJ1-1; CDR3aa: CASSWTEAFF
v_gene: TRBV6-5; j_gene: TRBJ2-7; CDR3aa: CASSSPGTVPYEQYF
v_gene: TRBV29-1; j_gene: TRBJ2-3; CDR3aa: CSVEDYADTQYF
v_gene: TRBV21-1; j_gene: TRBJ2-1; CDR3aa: CASSKGGLQGQTDEQFF
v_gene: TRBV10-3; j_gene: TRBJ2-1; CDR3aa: CAISAQGGAYNEQFF
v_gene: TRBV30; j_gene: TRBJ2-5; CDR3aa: CAWSGIGTSGRAVSRETQYF
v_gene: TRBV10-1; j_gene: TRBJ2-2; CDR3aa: CASSEGGLAGDGELFF
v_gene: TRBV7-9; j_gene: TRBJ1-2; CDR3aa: CASSPDSPNYGYTF
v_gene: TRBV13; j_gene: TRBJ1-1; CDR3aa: CASSPDRANTEAFF
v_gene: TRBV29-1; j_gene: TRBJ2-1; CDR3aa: CSALWGGLTNEQFF
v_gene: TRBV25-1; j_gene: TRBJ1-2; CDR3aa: CASSISGDGYTF
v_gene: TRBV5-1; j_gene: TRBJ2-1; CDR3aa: CASSSGQGMGEQFF
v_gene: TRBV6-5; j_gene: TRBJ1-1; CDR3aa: CASRPGVGGDTEAFF